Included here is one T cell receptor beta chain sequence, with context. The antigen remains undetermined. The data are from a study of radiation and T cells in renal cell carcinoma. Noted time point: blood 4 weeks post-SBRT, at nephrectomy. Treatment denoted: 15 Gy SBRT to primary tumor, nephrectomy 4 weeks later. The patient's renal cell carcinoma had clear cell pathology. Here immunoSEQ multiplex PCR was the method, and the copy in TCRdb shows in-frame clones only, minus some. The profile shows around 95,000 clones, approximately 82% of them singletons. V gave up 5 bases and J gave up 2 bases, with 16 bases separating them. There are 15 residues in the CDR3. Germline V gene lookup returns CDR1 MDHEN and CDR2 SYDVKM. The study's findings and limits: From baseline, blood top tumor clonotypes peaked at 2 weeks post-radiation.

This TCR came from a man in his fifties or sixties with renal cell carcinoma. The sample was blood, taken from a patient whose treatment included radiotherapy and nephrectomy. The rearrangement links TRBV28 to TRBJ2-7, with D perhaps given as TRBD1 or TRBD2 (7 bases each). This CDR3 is CASSGRGRTPYEQYF. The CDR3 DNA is TGTGCCAGCAGTGGGAGGGGGCGCACGCCCTACGAGCAGTACTTC.